What follows are 22 T cell receptor beta chains derived from one specimen sequenced in a study of regulatory T cells in long-lasting Graves disease. The sample's time point: newly diagnosed GD, antithyroid drugs for less than 3 months. RNA isolated from PBMCs was used to make the TCR library. With iRepertoire HTBI primers and Arm-PCR of CDR3 regions, TCR beta libraries were built. TCRdb re-called the multiplex PCR reads with MiXCR, one entry per CDR3 protein. The repertoire holds 540,000 or so distinct CDR3 sequences, around an eighth seen once, with more than 8.5% in the top ten. The sample was also reused in another study, on T cells in Graves' hyperthyroidism and ophthalmopathy.

The sample was peripheral blood mononuclear cells (PBMCs), taken at new diagnosis, from a patient treated with antithyroid drugs. The receptors here all came from a man under 40 with Graves disease.

This clonotype has ten or more counts. The chain joins TRBV5-1 to TRBJ2-7; 8 nucleotides line up with TRBD1. V shed 1 base and J 6 bases; nucleotides not matched to a gene: 6. This CDR3 has 14 amino acids. CDR1 and CDR2 from the germline V gene are SGHRS and YFSETQ. The CDR3 spells CASSLFDRGSEQYF. Here the CDR3 DNA reads TGCGCCAGCAGCTTGTTCGACAGGGGCTCCGAGCAGTACTTC. Together with reference TRBV5-1 and TRBJ2-7, the CDR3 gives the full variable domain: KAGVTQTPRYLIKTRGQQVTLSCSPISGHRSVSWYQQTPGQGLQFLFEYFSETQRNKGNFPGRFSGRQFSNSRSEMNVSTLELGDSALYLCASSLFDRGSEQYFGPGTRLTVT.

The chain is built from TRBV5-1 and TRBJ2-2, with D perhaps being TRBD1 or TRBD2 (5 bases each). CDR1 is SGHRS, CDR2 YFSETQ, per germline. Trimming shortened V by 0 bases and J by 7 bases, and 16 bases separated the two germline ends. The CDR3 runs 16 residues. The CDR3 protein is CASSLEGPWGGGELFF. The CDR3 DNA follows: TGCGCCAGCAGCTTGGAGGGACCTTGGGGTGGCGGGGAGCTGTTTTTT.

This clonotype was seen repeatedly, ten times or more. The rearrangement uses TRBV20-1 and TRBJ2-3; 8 nucleotides align to TRBD1. From germline, CDR1 is DFQATT and CDR2 SNEGSKA (reference sequence). Trimming took 6 bases from V and 3 from J; bases not matched to a gene: 8. CDR3 length: 14 amino acids. This CDR3 reads CSAAIQGGTDTQYF. Here the CDR3 DNA reads TGCAGTGCAGCTATACAGGGGGGAACAGATACGCAGTATTTT.

The chain is built from TRBV15 and TRBJ1-4; D is ambiguous. The CDR3 consists of 15 residues. CDR1 is LNHNV, CDR2 YYDKDF, per germline (reference sequence). Trimming pared 5 bases from V and 0 bases from J, leaving 10 bases between. CDR3: CATSGHMATNEKLFF. The CDR3 DNA reads as TGTGCCACCAGCGGGCACATGGCAACTAATGAAAAACTGTTTTTT.

Many counts were recorded for this clonotype. The rearrangement links TRBV20-1 to TRBJ2-5, with TRBD1 matching 8 bases. The CDR3 consists of 13 residues. V gave up 1 base and J gave up 5 bases; unmatched junction bases: 3. Germline CDR1 reads DFQATT; CDR2 reads SNEGSKA (reference sequence). The CDR3 reads CSARGTGQETQYF. CDR3 in DNA: TGCAGTGCTAGAGGGACAGGGCAGGAGACCCAGTACTTC.

This clonotype was picked up many times. The V call is TRBV20-1, the J call TRBJ2-5; either TRBD1 or TRBD2 may supply D (5 bases each). Trimming stripped 0 bases from V and 2 bases from J, with 13 bases between. In germline, CDR1 is DFQATT, CDR2 SNEGSKA (reference sequence). The CDR3 runs 15 residues. CDR3 loop: CSARDPRDVQETQYF. Here the CDR3 DNA reads TGCAGTGCTAGAGATCCCCGGGACGTTCAAGAGACCCAGTACTTC.

This clonotype was counted between two and nine times. The gene calls are TRBV25-1 and TRBJ2-2; 9 bases agree with TRBD2. V was clipped by 5 bases and J by 4 bases; unmatched bases: 11. Germline V gene lookup returns CDR1 MGHDK and CDR2 SYGVNS. The CDR3 is 17 residues long. This CDR3 is CASSPRLAVRGTGELFF. The CDR3, as DNA: TGTGCCAGCAGTCCTCGACTAGCGGTACGGGGCACCGGGGAGCTGTTTTTT.

This clonotype has ten or more counts. The chain recombines TRBV11-2 with TRBJ2-3; possibly TRBD1 for D (6 bases). The CDR3 has 17 amino acids. The germline V gene has CDR1 SGHAT and CDR2 FQNNGV. V lost 2 bases and J lost 5, with 20 bases in between. The CDR3 reads CASSLPLAGRGKDTQYF. CDR3 DNA: TGTGCCAGCAGCTTACCACTGGCCGGCAGGGGAAAAGATACGCAGTATTTT.

The genes are TRBV7-2 and TRBJ2-3; perhaps D is TRBD1 or TRBD2 (5 bases each). The germline gives CDR1 SGHTA, CDR2 FQGNSA. This CDR3 is 14 amino acids long. V was trimmed by 5 bases and J by 6 bases, leaving 15 bases between them. For the CDR3, the DNA is TGTGCCAGCAGCCCTGGGACCCCGAGTGATACGCAGTATTTT. Translation: CASSPGTPSDTQYF.

This clonotype was recorded many times. CDR3 in DNA: TGTGCCAGCGCGGGGGACAACGCCTACGAGCAGTACTTC. Protein: CASAGDNAYEQYF. The genes are TRBV12-3 or TRBV12-4 and TRBJ2-7, with D maybe TRBD2 (7 bases). The CDR3 contains 13 residues. V lost 8 bases and J 2 bases, leaving 13 bases between the germline ends.

The V gene is TRBV6-2 or TRBV6-3, the J gene TRBJ2-4; 7 positions agree with TRBD1. Losses at the gene ends were 7 bases for V and 5 bases for J; bases not matched to a gene: 14. The CDR3 runs to 16 residues. CDR1 and CDR2 (germline): MNHEY, SVGEGT. The CDR3 region has the DNA TGTGCCAGCATAGGGGGCCAGGTGCCCCCCCAAAACATTCAGTACTTC. It yields the protein CASIGGQVPPQNIQYF.

This clonotype appeared once. Just one base apart from a much larger clone, this may be a read error. The rearrangement links TRBV12-5 to TRBJ2-5, with 8 bases lining up with TRBD1. The assigned J gene may be wrong: the sequence end matches TRBJ2-1 better. The CDR3 extends over 17 amino acids. Germline V gives CDR1 LGHNT, CDR2 FRNRAP. CDR3 loop: CASGLTGQGLFKDEQFF. CDR3 nucleotides: TGTGCTAGTGGTTTGACCGGACAGGGCCTATTTAAGGATGAGCAGTTCTTC.

This clonotype has ten or more counts. The chain recombines TRBV6-6 with TRBJ1-2; D not certain. The germline V gene has CDR1 MNHNY and CDR2 SVGAGI (reference sequence). CDR3 length: 16 residues. V lost 0 bases and J 2 bases, leaving 13 bases between the germline ends. CDR3 sequence reads: CASSYSSPAVNYGYTF. The CDR3 DNA reads TGTGCCAGCAGTTACTCGAGTCCGGCCGTAAACTATGGCTACACCTTC.

This clonotype was seen repeatedly, ten times or more. V is TRBV12-3 or TRBV12-4 and J is TRBJ2-7; no reliable D call. The CDR3 runs 12 residues. The V end was cut by 3 bases, the J end by 5 bases, with 8 bases between. CDR3 loop: CASSLHFNEQYF. Written as DNA, the CDR3 is TGTGCCAGCAGTTTGCATTTTAACGAGCAGTACTTC.

With respect to this clonotype: A read error likely explains this, since a far larger clone differs by one base. V is TRBV27 and J is TRBJ2-1; D assignment may be TRBD1 or TRBD2 (7 bases each). Germline V gene lookup returns CDR1 MNHEY and CDR2 SMNVEV (reference sequence). This CDR3 spans 16 amino acids. The CDR3 sequence is CGSSEAPGQSGVGQFF. The CDR3 DNA reads as TGTGGCAGCAGTGAAGCTCCGGGACAGAGCGGGGTGGGGCAGTTCTTC.

This clonotype has just a few counts. The V gene is TRBV12-3 or TRBV12-4, the J gene TRBJ1-5; 8 positions match TRBD1. Trimming removed 5 bases from V and 6 bases from J; junction bases left unmatched: 6. The CDR3 length is 14 residues. The CDR3 sequence: CASSPQGGSQPQHF. CDR3 bases: TGTGCCAGCAGTCCACAGGGGGGTTCTCAGCCCCAGCATTTT.

This clonotype was seen at least ten times. The chain carries TRBV6-1 and TRBJ2-1; D unresolved. The CDR3 loop spans 14 amino acids. V shed 7 bases and J shed 4 bases, with 14 bases lying between them. CDR1 MNHNS and CDR2 SASEGT come from the germline V gene. Here the CDR3 reads CASTQGGNYNEQFF. CDR3 nucleotide sequence: TGTGCCAGCACCCAAGGTGGGAATTACAATGAGCAGTTCTTC.

This clonotype appeared many times. The chain has TRBV12-3 or TRBV12-4 and TRBJ2-1, with D perhaps TRBD1 or TRBD2 (5 bases each). V gave up 2 bases and J gave up 1 base, with 18 bases separating them. This CDR3 spans 18 amino acids. The CDR3 loop reads CASSLTFSNWGSYNEQFF. CDR3 sequence (DNA): TGTGCCAGCAGTTTAACCTTCTCCAATTGGGGGTCCTACAATGAGCAGTTCTTC.

This chain joins TRBV4-1 and TRBJ2-1; TRBD1 aligns across 7 bases. Losses at the gene ends were 5 bases for V and 0 bases for J; bases not matched to a gene: 10. Germline CDR1 and CDR2: MGHRA and YSYEKL. This CDR3 comprises 17 residues. DNA for the CDR3: TGCGCCAGCAGCAATTACGGGACAGCGTACTCCTACAATGAGCAGTTCTTC. Translation: CASSNYGTAYSYNEQFF.

The chain uses TRBV5-1 and TRBJ2-1; 8 positions match TRBD2. V shed 0 bases and J 5 bases; nucleotides not matched to a gene: 7. Germline-derived CDR1 and CDR2 are SGHRS and YFSETQ. The CDR3 runs to 16 residues. The CDR3 reads CASSLGEREWDNEQFF. The DNA of the CDR3 is TGCGCCAGCAGCTTGGGGGAGCGGGAGTGGGACAATGAGCAGTTCTTC.

This clonotype showed up just once. Being one base from a much bigger clone, this may be a read error. The chain is built from TRBV27 and TRBJ2-1, with 8 positions matching TRBD2. V gave up 3 bases and J gave up 8 bases; unmatched junction bases: 0. The germline V gene has CDR1 MNHEY and CDR2 SMNVEV (reference sequence). There are 12 residues in the CDR3. The CDR3 loop reads CASSLGLDEQFF. In DNA, the CDR3 is TGTGCCAGCAGTTTGGGACTAGATGAGCAGTTCTTC.

The chain couples TRBV5-1 to TRBJ1-2, with D possibly matching TRBD1 (6 bases). CDR1 and CDR2 from the germline V gene are SGHRS and YFSETQ. The CDR3 length is 14 residues. Trimming took off 7 bases at V and 2 bases at J, with 15 bases between the two ends. CDR3 region: CASGSGGPNYGYTF. The DNA of the CDR3 is TGCGCCAGCGGGTCTGGGGGCCCGAACTATGGCTACACCTTC.